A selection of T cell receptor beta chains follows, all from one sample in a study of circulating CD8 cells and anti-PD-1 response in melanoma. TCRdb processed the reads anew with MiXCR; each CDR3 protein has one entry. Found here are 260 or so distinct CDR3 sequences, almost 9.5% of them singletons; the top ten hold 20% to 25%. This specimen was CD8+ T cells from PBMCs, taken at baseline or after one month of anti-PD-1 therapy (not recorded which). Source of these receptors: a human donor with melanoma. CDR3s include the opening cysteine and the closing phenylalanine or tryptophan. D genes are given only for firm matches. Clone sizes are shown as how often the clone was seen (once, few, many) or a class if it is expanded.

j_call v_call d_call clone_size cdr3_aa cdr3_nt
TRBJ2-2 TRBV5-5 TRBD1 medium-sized CASRDRGPGELFF TGTGCCAGCCGGGACAGGGGGCCCGGGGAGCTGTTTTTT
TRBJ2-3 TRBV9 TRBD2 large CASSAPRLAGGLTDTQYF TGTGCCAGCAGCGCCCCCCGACTAGCGGGGGGCCTCACAGATACGCAGTATTTT
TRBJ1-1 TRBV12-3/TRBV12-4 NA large CASRTGSTEAFF TGTGCCAGCAGAACAGGGTCAACTGAAGCTTTCTTT
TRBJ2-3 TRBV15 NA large CATSRARGKTDTQYF TGTGCCACCAGCAGGGCCCGAGGGAAAACAGATACGCAGTATTTT
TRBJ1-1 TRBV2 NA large CASGTSNTEAFF TGTGCCAGTGGGACCTCGAACACTGAAGCTTTCTTT
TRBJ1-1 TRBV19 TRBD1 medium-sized CASREGGQGHTEAFF TGTGCCAGTAGGGAAGGGGGACAGGGCCATACTGAAGCTTTCTTT
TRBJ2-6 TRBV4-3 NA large CASSQELGSGANVLTF TGCGCCAGCAGCCAAGAGTTAGGCTCTGGGGCCAACGTCCTGACTTTC
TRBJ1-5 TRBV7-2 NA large CASSLVHAPNQPQHF TGTGCCAGCAGCTTAGTGCATGCCCCGAATCAGCCCCAGCATTTT
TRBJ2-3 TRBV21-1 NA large CASSKGVDWARTDTQYF TGTGCCAGCAGCAAAGGTGTGGACTGGGCTCGCACAGATACGCAGTATTTT
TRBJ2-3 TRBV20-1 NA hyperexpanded CSARRDSYTDTQYF TGCAGTGCTAGAAGGGACTCCTACACAGATACGCAGTATTTT
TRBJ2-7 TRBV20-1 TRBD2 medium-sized CSAPPSEAGGLPYEQYF TGCAGTGCCCCCCCCTCGGAAGCGGGGGGGCTCCCCTACGAGCAGTACTTC
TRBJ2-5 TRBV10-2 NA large CASSERVGLETQYF TGCGCCAGCAGTGAGAGAGTTGGGTTAGAGACCCAGTACTTC
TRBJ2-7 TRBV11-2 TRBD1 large CASGAGTGAYEQYF TGTGCCAGCGGGGCCGGGACAGGGGCCTACGAGCAGTACTTC
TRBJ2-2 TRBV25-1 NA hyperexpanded CASEQGIGELFF TGTGCCAGCGAACAGGGTATCGGGGAGCTGTTTTTT
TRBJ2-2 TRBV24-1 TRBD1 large CATSGQGRQGNTGELFF TGTGCCACCAGTGGCCAAGGGAGACAGGGGAACACCGGGGAGCTGTTTTTT
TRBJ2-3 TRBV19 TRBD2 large CASKGLAGDTDTQYF TGTGCCAGTAAAGGCTTAGCGGGGGACACAGATACGCAGTATTTT
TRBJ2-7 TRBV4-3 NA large CASSPFGGPYEQYF TGCGCCAGCAGCCCGTTCGGGGGTCCCTACGAGCAGTACTTC
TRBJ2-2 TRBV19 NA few CASSHRVDGELFF TGTGCCAGTAGTCACAGGGTGGACGGGGAGCTGTTTTTT